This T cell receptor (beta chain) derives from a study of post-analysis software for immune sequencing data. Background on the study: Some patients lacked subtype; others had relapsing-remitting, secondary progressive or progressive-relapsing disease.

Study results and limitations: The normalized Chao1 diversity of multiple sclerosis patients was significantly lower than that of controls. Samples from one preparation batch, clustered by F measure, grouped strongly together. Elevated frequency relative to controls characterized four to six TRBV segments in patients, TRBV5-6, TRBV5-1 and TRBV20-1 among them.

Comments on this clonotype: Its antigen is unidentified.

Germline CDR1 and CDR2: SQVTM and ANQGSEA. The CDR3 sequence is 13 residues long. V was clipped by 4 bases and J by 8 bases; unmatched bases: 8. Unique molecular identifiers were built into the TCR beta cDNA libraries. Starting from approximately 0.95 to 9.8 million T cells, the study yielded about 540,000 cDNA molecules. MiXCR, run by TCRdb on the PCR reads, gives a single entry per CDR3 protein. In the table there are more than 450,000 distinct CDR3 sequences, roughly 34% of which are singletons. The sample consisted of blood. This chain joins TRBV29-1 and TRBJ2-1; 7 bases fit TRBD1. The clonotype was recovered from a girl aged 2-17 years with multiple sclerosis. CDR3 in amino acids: CSVAMTGYDEQFF. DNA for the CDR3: TGCAGCGTTGCTATGACAGGGTACGATGAGCAGTTCTTC.